The clone carrying this T cell receptor beta chain was observed once. The junction does not match germline at one end; this may be a read error. This CDR3 comprises 14 residues. Per the germline V gene, CDR1 is SGHTA and CDR2 is FQGNSA. TCRB CDR3 was amplified from 2 ug genomic DNA or less. The assay was immunoSEQ multiplex PCR, and TCRdb's table has in-frame clones only and misses some. The table has 49,000 or so clones, approximately 85% seen once. The data originate from a study of glioma-infiltrating T cells after dendritic cell vaccination. Study summary: Three intradermal dendritic cell vaccine injections were given every two weeks.

The sequencing here drew on blood, taken before dendritic cell vaccination. The clonotype was recovered from a human donor with glioblastoma. V usage is TRBV7-2 and J usage is TRBJ2-5; a weak D match, TRBD1 (6 bases). The DNA end lines up better with TRBJ2-7; the J call may be wrong. CDR3 protein: CASSLAPGVHEQYF. CDR3 in DNA: TGTGCCAGCAGCCTAGCCCCAGGGGTCCACGAGCAGTACTTC.